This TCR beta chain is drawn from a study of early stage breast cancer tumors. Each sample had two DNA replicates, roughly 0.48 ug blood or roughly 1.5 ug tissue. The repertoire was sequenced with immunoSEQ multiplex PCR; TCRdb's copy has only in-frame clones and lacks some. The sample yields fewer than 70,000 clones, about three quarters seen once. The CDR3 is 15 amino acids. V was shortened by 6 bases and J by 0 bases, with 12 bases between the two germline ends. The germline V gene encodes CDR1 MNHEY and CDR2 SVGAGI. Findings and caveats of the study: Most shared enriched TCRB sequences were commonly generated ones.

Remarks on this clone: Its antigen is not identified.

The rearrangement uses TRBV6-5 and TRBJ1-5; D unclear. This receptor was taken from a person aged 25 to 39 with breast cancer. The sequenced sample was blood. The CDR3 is CASRVGDRSNQPQHF. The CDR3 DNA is TGTGCCAGCAGGGTGGGAGACCGTAGCAATCAGCCCCAGCATTTT.